The 24 T cell receptor beta chains presented below share a single source sample, sequenced in a study of CD8+ T cells in alopecia areata. Sequencing relied on a cDNA template that was reverse transcribed from extracted RNA. Sequencing was performed with immunoSEQ multiplex PCR; in TCRdb, only in-frame clones are kept and a portion is missing. The data hold about 190,000 clones, with just under 60% observed a single time. Sample: CD4+ T cells sorted from blood, taken at week 0. These receptor sequences come from a human donor with alopecia areata.

A few counts support this clone. This sequence joins TRBV2 and TRBJ1-2; unclear D gene. Trimming stripped 4 bases from V and 8 bases from J, with 17 bases between. The CDR3 runs to 14 residues. CDR1 and CDR2 (germline): SNHLY, FYNNEI. CDR3 region: CASSGAQKESGYTF. CDR3 sequence (DNA): TGTGCCAGCAGTGGGGCGCAAAAGGAGAGCGGCTACACCTTC.

The V and J genes are TRBV25-1 and TRBJ1-2; D is uncertain. The V and J ends lost 6 bases and 4 bases respectively, with 9 bases between them. There are 12 residues in the CDR3. Germline assignment: CDR1 MGHDK and CDR2 SYGVNS. The CDR3 loop is CASREDGYGYTF. Written as DNA, the CDR3 is TGTGCCAGCAGAGAGGACGGCTATGGCTACACCTTC.

The rearrangement uses TRBV29-1 and TRBJ2-5; D ambiguous. Trimming took off 4 bases at V and 4 bases at J, with 13 bases between the two ends. This CDR3 is built from 13 residues. The germline V gene has CDR1 SQVTM and CDR2 ANQGSEA. DNA of the CDR3: TGCAGCGTTGGACCTTTATGGGGAGAGACCCAGTACTTC. Amino acid sequence: CSVGPLWGETQYF.

The chain couples TRBV2 to TRBJ2-2; D not resolved. Trimming took 3 bases from V and 5 from J, leaving 7 bases between them. Germline V gives CDR1 SNHLY, CDR2 FYNNEI. The length of the CDR3 is 13 residues. The CDR3 region is CASSETRTGELFF. The CDR3, as DNA: TGTGCCAGCAGTGAGACGAGAACCGGGGAGCTGTTTTTT.

The chain combines TRBV5-1 with TRBJ2-5, with 7 bases matching TRBD1. Losses at the gene ends were 1 base for V and 4 bases for J; bases not matched to a gene: 4. The CDR3 is 14 residues long. Germline V gene lookup returns CDR1 SGHRS and CDR2 YFSETQ. CDR3 sequence reads: CASSLTGVGETQYF. In nucleotides, the CDR3 is TGCGCCAGCAGCTTGACAGGGGTCGGAGAGACCCAGTACTTC.

Only a few counts were recorded for this clone. The chain uses TRBV19 and TRBJ2-1, with D maybe TRBD2 (5 bases). The CDR3 has 13 residues. Germline values: CDR1 LNHDA, CDR2 SQIVND (reference sequence). Trimming pared 8 bases from V and 6 bases from J, leaving 14 bases between. CDR3 sequence: CASGTGLLNEQFF. The DNA of the CDR3 is TGTGCCAGTGGAACTGGACTCCTCAATGAGCAGTTCTTC.

The J gene is TRBJ1-1, the V gene TRBV25-1; weak D call: TRBD1 (6 bases). CDR1 is MGHDK, CDR2 SYGVNS, per germline. Trimming removed 6 bases at V and 3 bases at J, with 23 bases between. The CDR3 loop spans 17 amino acids. In DNA form, the CDR3 reads TGTGCCAGCAGCCCCAAACGGAGGACAGCGCTTCACACTGAAGCTTTCTTT. It encodes CASSPKRRTALHTEAFF.

The chain uses TRBV11-1 and TRBJ1-2; D call uncertain. CDR1 is SGHAT, CDR2 FQDESV, per germline (reference sequence). The V end lost 2 bases, the J end lost 8 bases, and 12 bases lay between the germline ends. CDR3 size: 13 residues. CDR3 in amino acids: CASSLSDRPGYTF. The CDR3 nucleotides read TGTGCCAGCAGCTTATCTGATCGGCCAGGCTACACCTTC.

The J gene is TRBJ2-3, the V gene TRBV5-1, with no clear D. The V gene lost 3 bases and the J gene lost 4 bases, with 9 bases spanning the gap. The CDR3 contains 13 residues. Germline V gives CDR1 SGHRS, CDR2 YFSETQ. This CDR3 reads CASSSTRADTQYF. As DNA, the CDR3 is TGCGCCAGCAGCTCCACCCGGGCAGATACGCAGTATTTT.

This chain links TRBV6-5 with TRBJ2-7; TRBD2 matches 9 bases. Trimming cost V 5 bases and J 0 bases; bases outside gene matches: 5. Germline V gene lookup returns CDR1 MNHEY and CDR2 SVGAGI. This CDR3 is 15 amino acids long. The CDR3 DNA reads TGTGCCAGCAGTCCTCCGGGACTAGCCTCCTACGAGCAGTACTTC. It codes for CASSPPGLASYEQYF.

The V call is TRBV6-1, the J call TRBJ2-7; tentatively, D is TRBD2 (6 bases). V was clipped by 7 bases and J by 0 bases, with 16 bases between them. Per the germline V gene, CDR1 is MNHNS and CDR2 is SASEGT. The length of the CDR3 is 15 residues. The CDR3 loop is CASTMAGRSSYEQYF. The CDR3 DNA sequence: TGTGCCAGCACCATGGCGGGGCGATCCTCCTACGAGCAGTACTTC.

The V and J genes are TRBV7-9 and TRBJ2-1; D is ambiguous. The CDR3 is 11 amino acids. The V gene's germline CDR1 is SEHNR and CDR2 FQNEAQ (reference sequence). Deletions cut 1 base from V and 13 bases from J, with 8 bases between. The CDR3 nucleotides read TGTGCCAGCAGCTTAGGTCGAATTCAGTTCTTC. This encodes CASSLGRIQFF. Filled out from reference TRBV7-9 and TRBJ2-1, the complete variable domain reads DTGVSQNPRHKITKRGQNVTFRCDPISEHNRLYWYRQTLGQGPEFLTYFQNEAQLEKSRLLSDRFSAERPKGSFSTLEIQRTEQGDSAMYLCASSLGRIQFFGPGTRLTVL.

The chain couples TRBV14 to TRBJ1-2; no definite D call. Germline-derived CDR1 and CDR2 are SGHDN and FVKESK. This CDR3 comprises 15 residues. Trimming left V 4 bases short and J 0 bases short, with 12 bases between. DNA of the CDR3: TGTGCCAGCAGCCTCATAACCGGGACTAACTATGGCTACACCTTC. Protein: CASSLITGTNYGYTF.

This sequence joins TRBV7-2 and TRBJ1-5; D not resolved. The V gene lost 1 base and the J gene lost 2 bases, with 12 bases spanning the gap. This CDR3 is 16 amino acids long. Germline V gene sequence: CDR1 SGHTA, CDR2 FQGNSA. This chain's CDR3 is CASSLVAVSGNQPQHF. For the CDR3, the DNA is TGTGCCAGCAGCTTAGTCGCGGTATCGGGCAATCAGCCCCAGCATTTT.

This chain uses TRBV30 with TRBJ2-3; D gene unclear. The CDR3 totals 15 residues. From germline, CDR1 is GTSNPN and CDR2 SVGIG (reference sequence). V was pared by 0 bases and J by 1 base, with 11 bases between. CDR3 amino acids: CAWSVGAKGTDTQYF. CDR3 DNA: TGTGCCTGGAGTGTTGGAGCGAAGGGCACAGATACGCAGTATTTT.

This sequence joins TRBV5-6 and TRBJ2-2; D uncertain. CDR1 is SGHDT, CDR2 YYEEEE, per germline. The CDR3 is made up of 12 amino acids. Trimming pared 4 bases from V and 4 bases from J, leaving 5 bases between. The DNA for the CDR3 is TGTGCCAGCAGCCCCATCACCGGGGAGCTGTTTTTT. Its protein is CASSPITGELFF.

This clone was observed a few times. The chain recombines TRBV9 with TRBJ1-1, with TRBD1 matching 9 bases. J gave up 5 bases and V 4 bases, and 9 bases lay outside the gene matches. This CDR3 spans 15 amino acids. Germline CDR1 and CDR2: SGDLS and YYNGEE. CDR3 coding DNA: TGTGCCAGCAGCCTAGAGGGACAGGGATCAACTGAAGCTTTCTTT. Protein sequence: CASSLEGQGSTEAFF.

This rearrangement joins TRBV11-2 to TRBJ1-1; no clear D gene. The germline V gene encodes CDR1 SGHAT and CDR2 FQNNGV. The CDR3 has 11 residues. The V end lost 3 bases, the J end lost 11 bases, and 10 bases lay between the germline ends. The DNA of the CDR3 is TGTGCCAGCAGCTTGGGTCTCCGCGCTTTCTTT. This encodes CASSLGLRAFF.

The chain combines TRBV2 with TRBJ1-5; a possible D gene is TRBD1 (6 bases). The CDR3 loop spans 13 amino acids. Per the germline V gene, CDR1 is SNHLY and CDR2 is FYNNEI. V shed 6 bases and J shed 5 bases, with 11 bases lying between them. CDR3 in amino acids: CASRQTGDQPQHF. CDR3 nucleotides: TGTGCCAGCAGGCAGACAGGTGATCAGCCCCAGCATTTT.

This clone was counted a few times. The gene calls are TRBV30 and TRBJ2-1; 9 positions agree with TRBD1. Germline values: CDR1 GTSNPN, CDR2 SVGIG (reference sequence). CDR3 length equals 13 residues. With 5 bases clipped from V and 3 bases from J, the junction kept 2 bases outside the gene matches. The CDR3 loop reads CAWDRGNYNEQFF. The CDR3 nucleotides read TGTGCCTGGGACAGGGGGAACTACAATGAGCAGTTCTTC. Supplemented by reference TRBV30 and TRBJ2-1, the full variable domain reads SQTIHQWPATLVQPVGSPLSLECTVEGTSNPNLYWYRQAAGRGLQLLFYSVGIGQISSEVPQNLSASRPQDRQFILSSKKLLLSDSGFYLCAWDRGNYNEQFFGPGTRLTVL.

The chain employs TRBV7-2 and TRBJ2-7; a possible D gene is TRBD1 (6 bases). From germline, CDR1 is SGHTA and CDR2 FQGNSA. The CDR3 loop spans 16 amino acids. Trimming took 5 bases from V and 4 from J, leaving 21 bases between them. The DNA of the CDR3 is TGTGCCAGCAGCCCAAACATGCCGGGGACAAATTACGAGCAGTACTTC. This encodes CASSPNMPGTNYEQYF.

The CDR3 DNA reads TGTGCCAGCAGCCCTACCGCCGCGAACACCGGGGAGCTGTTTTTT. Protein product: CASSPTAANTGELFF. The chain carries TRBV7-9 and TRBJ2-2; D not resolved. The CDR3 runs 15 residues. Germline V CDR1 and CDR2: SEHNR, FQNEAQ (reference sequence). With 5 bases removed from V and 0 bases from J, the gap between germline ends came to 10 bases.

The chain combines TRBV27 with TRBJ2-7; the D gene is possibly TRBD2 (6 bases). The CDR3 is made up of 14 amino acids. Germline V lookup: CDR1 MNHEY, CDR2 SMNVEV (reference sequence). V lost 2 bases to trimming and J lost 1 base, with 9 bases between them. DNA for the CDR3: TGTGCCAGCAGTTTAGCTGGGAGGTCCTACGAGCAGTACTTC. Translated: CASSLAGRSYEQYF.

The chain is built from TRBV6-5 and TRBJ2-2; D unclear. V was pared by 2 bases and J by 6 bases, with 4 bases between. Germline V gives CDR1 MNHEY, CDR2 SVGAGI. This CDR3 has 12 amino acids. The CDR3 sequence is CASSYGAGELFF. The CDR3 nucleotides are TGTGCCAGCAGTTACGGAGCCGGGGAGCTGTTTTTT.